One TCR beta chain is described in this entry. Its antigen is still unknown. The CDR3 totals 15 residues. The V gene's germline CDR1 is LNHNV and CDR2 YYDKDF (reference sequence). Trimming stripped 6 bases from V and 3 bases from J, with 15 bases between. Regarding time point: new active TB diagnosis, blood taken before or within 7 days of starting treatment. This record belongs to a study of T cells in tuberculosis. Study-level information: Within 7 days of starting treatment, or before, PBMC were stored. Study outcomes and limitations: Shorter CDR3-alpha in active tuberculosis partly drove smaller distances.

TCRdb's copy holds only in-frame clones and misses some; the assay was immunoSEQ multiplex PCR. The repertoire holds tens of thousands of clones, about 91% seen once, with 7% in the top ten. The J gene is TRBJ1-5, the V gene TRBV15; D possibly corresponds to TRBD1 (5 bases). This specimen consisted of PBMCs, obtained at tuberculosis diagnosis. The clonotype comes from an adult with tuberculosis. Some clones in this sample may be carry-over from other donors' samples. The DNA for the CDR3 is TGTGCCACCAGACGCGAGACGGGACTCAATCAGCCCCAGCATTTT. Translation: CATRRETGLNQPQHF.